This TCR beta chain is drawn from a study of T cell clonality in common variable immunodeficiency. Study-wide findings and caveats: CVID subjects showed higher TCRbeta clonality than healthy controls. Common variable immunodeficiency TCR beta sequences reportedly had fewer deletions and N-nucleotide insertions. CVID patient heterogeneity limited repertoire-clinical complication correlations.

The CDR3 is made up of 14 amino acids. V dropped 5 bases and J dropped 3 bases, with 13 bases sitting between them. Germline values: CDR1 DFQATT, CDR2 SNEGSKA (reference sequence). Assay: immunoSEQ multiplex PCR; the TCRdb copy retains only in-frame clones and omits some. The sample is made up of about 42,000 clones, none counted only once. This clone has at least ten counts. Antigen unknown. The DNA ends 3 residues before the CDR3 does, and the rest of the CDR3 is filled in from the germline J gene. Sequenced input: peripheral blood mononuclear cells. This chain uses TRBV20-1 with TRBJ1-4; no clear D. The receptor was derived from a person aged 18-70 years in good health. The chain's CDR3 is CSAPRTDSNEKLFF. Incomplete CDR3 DNA: TGCAGTGCTCCCAGAACAGATTCTAATGAAAAA.